This passage covers 27 T cell receptor beta chains from one sample sequenced in a study of shared clonotypes between healthy human individuals (dated by TCRdb to about 2020). For the CD8 naive samples, CD45RO-negative cells were positively selected for CCR7, yielding a CD45RA+CCR7+ population from which TemRA cells were excluded. Receptors were amplified or captured by the immunoSEQ multiplex PCR assay. This is the immuneACCESS table as TCRdb keeps it, with only in-frame sequences that have V and J called. A part of the clones is gone; compared with another copy, unresolved V genes explain less than half, and the rest is unexplained. The sample table lists about 800,000 clones, approximately 96% of them with a count of one. The ten most abundant clones make up 0.2% to 0.25% of the sample. Sequenced sample: naive CD8+ T cells sorted from blood. The sample's cell subset or site label is to be understood as: CD45RA+CCR7+. All receptors derive from a young man in good health.

This clone was found once. V is TRBV7-2 and J is TRBJ2-4, with TRBD2 matching 8 bases. Germline CDR1 SGHTA, CDR2 FQGNSA. The CDR3 length is 15 residues. Trimming removed 5 bases from V and 8 bases from J; junction bases left unmatched: 11. The CDR3 loop reads CASSPGLGLWDIQYF. The CDR3 DNA reads as TGTGCCAGCAGCCCGGGACTAGGGCTTTGGGACATTCAGTACTTC.

For this clone: Other DNA sequences in the sample encode the same CDR3. The V call is TRBV15, the J call TRBJ2-7; no clear D gene. The CDR3 has 13 residues. Trimming pared 0 bases from V and 3 bases from J, leaving 6 bases between. In germline, CDR1 is LNHNV, CDR2 YYDKDF (reference sequence). The CDR3 loop is CATSRDRSYEQYF. The DNA for the CDR3 is TGTGCCACCAGCAGAGACAGGAGCTACGAGCAGTACTTC. Drawing the rest from reference TRBV15 and TRBJ2-7, the complete variable domain is DAMVIQNPRYQVTQFGKPVTLSCSQTLNHNVMYWYQQKSSQAPKLLFHYYDKDFNNEADTPDNFQSRRPNTSFCFLDIRSPGLGDTAMYLCATSRDRSYEQYFGPGTRLTVT.

The chain employs TRBV30 and TRBJ2-1, with 9 bases matching TRBD2. The CDR3 has 16 amino acids. Germline lookup yields CDR1 GTSNPN and CDR2 SVGIG (reference sequence). The ends lost 0 bases at V and 7 bases at J; junction bases unmatched: 10. The chain's CDR3 is CAWSVGLARLENEQFF. DNA for the CDR3: TGTGCCTGGAGTGTAGGACTAGCGCGTTTAGAGAATGAGCAGTTCTTC.

A word on this clone: The same CDR3 arises from other DNA sequences in this sample as well. The chain couples TRBV6-5 to TRBJ2-7; unclear D gene. Germline CDR1 reads MNHEY; CDR2 reads SVGAGI. Trimming shortened V by 0 bases and J by 3 bases, and 9 bases separated the two germline ends. The CDR3 has 14 residues. For the CDR3, the DNA is TGTGCCAGCAGTTACTCCTCGTCTCTCTACGAGCAGTACTTC. The encoded protein is CASSYSSSLYEQYF.

This clone was observed a single time. This chain uses TRBV7-2 with TRBJ2-1, with a tentative D call TRBD1 (8 bases). V dropped 5 bases and J dropped 9 bases, with 17 bases sitting between them. Germline CDR1 reads SGHTA; CDR2 reads FQGNSA. The length of the CDR3 is 14 residues. The CDR3 sequence is CASSPMTGEGEQFF. CDR3 DNA sequence: TGTGCCAGCAGCCCGATGACAGGGGAGGGTGAGCAGTTCTTC.

The chain recombines TRBV29-1 with TRBJ2-7; D remains ambiguous. CDR3 length equals 10 residues. The ends were cut back, 7 bases at V and 5 bases at J, with 9 bases in the middle. Per the germline V gene, CDR1 is SQVTM and CDR2 is ANQGSEA. The CDR3 protein is CSATSNEQYF. The CDR3 DNA follows: TGCAGCGCGACTTCTAACGAGCAGTACTTC.

The chain links TRBV11-2 to TRBJ1-1; D is ambiguous. Per germline, CDR1 SGHAT and CDR2 FQNNGV. The CDR3 has 14 residues. V lost 3 bases and J lost 5, with 13 bases in between. CDR3 sequence: CASSLWRSGTEAFF. The CDR3 nucleotides read TGTGCCAGCAGCTTGTGGCGGTCGGGAACTGAAGCTTTCTTT.

The chain is built from TRBV5-4 and TRBJ2-3; D not resolved. V was cut by 4 bases and J by 0 bases, with 9 bases left in between. Germline V lookup: CDR1 SGHNT, CDR2 YYREEE (reference sequence). The CDR3 has 14 residues. The CDR3 DNA follows: TGTGCCAGCAGCACGGAATTCAGCACAGATACGCAGTATTTT. Translation: CASSTEFSTDTQYF.

The rearrangement links TRBV30 to TRBJ2-1; D uncertain. CDR1 GTSNPN and CDR2 SVGIG come from the germline V gene (reference sequence). The V end lost 0 bases, the J end lost 8 bases, and 11 bases lay between the germline ends. This CDR3 is 13 amino acids long. The CDR3 loop reads CAWSVMGRDEQFF. The CDR3, as DNA: TGTGCCTGGAGTGTAATGGGCCGTGATGAGCAGTTCTTC.

The gene calls are TRBV27 and TRBJ2-7; tentatively, D is TRBD2 (5 bases). Trimming took off 10 bases at V and 2 bases at J, with 15 bases between the two ends. Germline CDR1 and CDR2: MNHEY and SMNVEV (reference sequence). This CDR3 is built from 13 residues. The CDR3, as DNA: TGTGCCACTGCACCCGGAGGAACCTACGAGCAGTACTTC. Its translation is CATAPGGTYEQYF.

The chain recombines TRBV10-3 with TRBJ2-1; D is uncertain. Trimming left V 3 bases short and J 2 bases short, with 11 bases between. This CDR3 is 15 amino acids long. Germline V gene lookup returns CDR1 ENHRY and CDR2 SYGVKD. CDR3 in amino acids: CAISDVMTAYNEQFF. CDR3 in DNA: TGTGCCATCAGTGACGTTATGACCGCCTACAATGAGCAGTTCTTC.

This clone occurred a few times. The gene calls are TRBV7-9 and TRBJ2-3; no clear D gene. CDR3 size: 12 residues. Germline loops: CDR1 SEHNR, CDR2 FQNEAQ (reference sequence). V dropped 5 bases and J dropped 6 bases, with 9 bases sitting between them. The CDR3: CASSQDGDTQYF. The CDR3 coding sequence is TGTGCCAGCAGCCAGGACGGGGATACGCAGTATTTT.

Turning to this clone: Other nucleotide sequences from this sample produce the same CDR3. The chain couples TRBV7-9 to TRBJ1-1; TRBD1 matches 10 bases. This CDR3 comprises 14 residues. From germline, CDR1 is SEHNR and CDR2 FQNEAQ (reference sequence). The trim removed 5 bases at V and 4 bases at J, leaving 4 bases unmatched. The CDR3 nucleotides are TGTGCCAGCAGCCCCTGGACAGGGGGCACTGAAGCTTTCTTT. This codes for CASSPWTGGTEAFF.

The rearrangement links TRBV6-6 to TRBJ2-3; TRBD1 aligns across 9 bases. Germline V gives CDR1 MNHNY, CDR2 SVGAGI (reference sequence). V trimming: 2 bases; J trimming: 5 bases; junction bases outside the gene matches: 5. This CDR3 has 15 amino acids. DNA of the CDR3: TGTGCCAGCAGTTACACACAGGGGGCCAAAGATACGCAGTATTTT. This translates into CASSYTQGAKDTQYF.

The chain recombines TRBV15 with TRBJ2-7; 7 nucleotides line up with TRBD1. The V gene end was trimmed by 2 bases and the J gene end by 2 bases; junction bases not matched to a gene: 6. Germline CDR1 reads LNHNV; CDR2 reads YYDKDF (reference sequence). CDR3 length equals 15 residues. The CDR3 region is CATSRSRDRAYEQYF. The CDR3 nucleotides read TGTGCCACCAGCAGATCCAGGGACAGAGCCTACGAGCAGTACTTC.

The rearrangement uses TRBV27 and TRBJ2-4, with D perhaps TRBD1 or TRBD2 (5 bases each). V was pared by 3 bases and J by 5 bases, with 14 bases between. The germline CDR1 and CDR2 sequences are MNHEY and SMNVEV (reference sequence). The CDR3 has 15 residues. The CDR3 region is CASSFLGEIENIQYF. CDR3 bases: TGTGCCAGCAGTTTCTTGGGGGAGATAGAAAACATTCAGTACTTC.

The chain carries TRBV28 and TRBJ2-5; D is undetermined. This CDR3 has 14 residues. Trimming pared 2 bases from V and 0 bases from J, leaving 7 bases between. CDR1 is MDHEN, CDR2 SYDVKM, per germline. CDR3 sequence (DNA): TGTGCCAGCAGTTTAATTAATGACCAAGAGACCCAGTACTTC. Amino acid sequence: CASSLINDQETQYF.

CDR3 sequence reads: CASSISGANVLTF. In DNA form, the CDR3 reads TGTGCCAGCAGTATCTCTGGGGCCAACGTCCTGACTTTC. This chain links TRBV5-6 with TRBJ2-6; D unclear. The CDR3 loop spans 13 amino acids. Per germline, CDR1 SGHDT and CDR2 YYEEEE. Trimming pared 5 bases from V and 0 bases from J, leaving 3 bases between.

The chain links TRBV4-2 to TRBJ2-7; the match to TRBD1 covers 10 bases. V was clipped by 2 bases and J by 7 bases; unmatched bases: 5. Germline CDR1 LGHNA, CDR2 YNFKEQ. This CDR3 comprises 14 residues. This CDR3 reads CASSQRQGADEQYF. The CDR3, as DNA: TGTGCCAGCAGCCAAAGACAGGGGGCAGATGAGCAGTACTTC.

The chain is built from TRBV28 and TRBJ2-1, with D unresolved. This CDR3 region has 13 residues. Germline V gene lookup returns CDR1 MDHEN and CDR2 SYDVKM. V lost 2 bases and J lost 9, with 11 bases in between. CDR3 in amino acids: CASSLSTSSEQFF. The CDR3, as DNA: TGTGCCAGCAGTTTAAGCACGAGCTCTGAGCAGTTCTTC. The variable domain in full, completed from reference TRBV28 and TRBJ2-1, reads DVKVTQSSRYLVKRTGEKVFLECVQDMDHENMFWYRQDPGLGLRLIYFSYDVKMKEKGDIPEGYSVSREKKERFSLILESASTNQTSMYLCASSLSTSSEQFFGPGTRLTVL.

V and J are TRBV29-1 and TRBJ2-1; possible D gene TRBD2, 6 bases. The V gene's germline CDR1 is SQVTM and CDR2 ANQGSEA. The CDR3 extends over 15 amino acids. Trimming pared 3 bases from V and 0 bases from J, leaving 12 bases between. CDR3 sequence reads: CSVEGRESSYNEQFF. CDR3 sequence (DNA): TGCAGCGTTGAGGGACGGGAGAGCTCCTACAATGAGCAGTTCTTC.

The chain links TRBV29-1 to TRBJ2-3; tentatively, D is TRBD2 (6 bases). This CDR3 is built from 13 residues. Germline CDR1 reads SQVTM; CDR2 reads ANQGSEA. Deletions cut 4 bases from V and 5 bases from J, with 13 bases between. The chain's CDR3 is CSVGTTKEDTQYF. The CDR3, as DNA: TGCAGCGTTGGGACTACAAAAGAAGATACGCAGTATTTT.

The chain joins TRBV11-2 to TRBJ2-7; D call uncertain. This CDR3 comprises 13 residues. V lost 7 bases and J 0 bases, leaving 10 bases between the germline ends. The germline gives CDR1 SGHAT, CDR2 FQNNGV. The CDR3 coding sequence is TGTGCCAGCACTGGTGGTTCCTCCTACGAGCAGTACTTC. This sequence encodes CASTGGSSYEQYF. Variable domain in full (rest from reference TRBV11-2 and TRBJ2-7): EAGVAQSPRYKIIEKRQSVAFWCNPISGHATLYWYQQILGQGPKLLIQFQNNGVVDDSQLPKDRFSAERLKGVDSTLKIQPAKLEDSAVYLCASTGGSSYEQYFGPGTRLTVT.

CDR3 amino acids: CASSLTQVNTEAFF. Written as DNA, the CDR3 is TGTGCCAGCAGTTTAACGCAGGTGAACACTGAAGCTTTCTTT. The V call is TRBV27, the J call TRBJ1-1; no clear D gene. Germline CDR1 and CDR2: MNHEY and SMNVEV (reference sequence). Deletions cut 2 bases from V and 0 bases from J, with 7 bases between. The CDR3 has 14 residues.

The gene calls are TRBV6-1 and TRBJ2-7; D not certain. The V gene lost 0 bases and the J gene lost 0 bases, with 9 bases spanning the gap. The germline gives CDR1 MNHNS, CDR2 SASEGT. This CDR3 has 15 residues. The CDR3 sequence: CASSEADISSYEQYF. In DNA, the CDR3 is TGTGCCAGCAGTGAAGCTGACATCTCCTCCTACGAGCAGTACTTC.

The genes are TRBV5-5 and TRBJ1-3; no clear D gene. Germline V gene sequence: CDR1 SGHKS, CDR2 YYEKEE (reference sequence). V lost 2 bases and J 8 bases, leaving 14 bases between the germline ends. The CDR3 is 14 amino acids. Here the CDR3 DNA reads TGTGCCAGCAGCTTTGGTATGCCCGTGGACACCATATATTTT. Residues: CASSFGMPVDTIYF.

The V and J genes are TRBV4-2 and TRBJ1-3; 8 nucleotides match TRBD1. V gave up 0 bases and J gave up 3 bases; unmatched junction bases: 7. This CDR3 spans 17 amino acids. Germline V lookup: CDR1 LGHNA, CDR2 YNFKEQ. In DNA form, the CDR3 reads TGTGCCAGCAGCCAAGATTTTCAGGGGGCGCGTGGAAACACCATATATTTT. Encoded protein: CASSQDFQGARGNTIYF.